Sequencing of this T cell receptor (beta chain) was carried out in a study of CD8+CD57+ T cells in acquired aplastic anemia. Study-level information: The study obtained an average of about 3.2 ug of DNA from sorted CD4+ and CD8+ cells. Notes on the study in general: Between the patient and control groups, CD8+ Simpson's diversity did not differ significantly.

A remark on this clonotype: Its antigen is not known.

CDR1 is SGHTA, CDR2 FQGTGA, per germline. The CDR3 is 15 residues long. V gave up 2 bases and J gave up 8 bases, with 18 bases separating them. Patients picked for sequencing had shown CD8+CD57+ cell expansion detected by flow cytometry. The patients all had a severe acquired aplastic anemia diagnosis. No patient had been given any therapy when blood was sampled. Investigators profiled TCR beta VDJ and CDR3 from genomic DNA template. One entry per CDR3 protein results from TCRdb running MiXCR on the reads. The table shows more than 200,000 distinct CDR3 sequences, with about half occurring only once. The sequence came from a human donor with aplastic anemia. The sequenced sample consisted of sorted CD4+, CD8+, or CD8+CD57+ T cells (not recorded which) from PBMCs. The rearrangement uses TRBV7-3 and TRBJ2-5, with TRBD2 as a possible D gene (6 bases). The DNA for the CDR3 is TGTGCCAGCAGCTTAGTACTAGCCCCTTATTATACCCAGTACTTC. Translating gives CASSLVLAPYYTQYF.